This T cell receptor (beta chain) was sequenced in a study of cytomegalovirus exposure and HLA in healthy donors (dated by TCRdb to 2016 to 2017). Looking at the study overall: An earlier analysis of around 600 of the donors reported 276 Gb of sequence data and 117 million unique TCR beta sequences from 150 million to 200 million T cells. On average, roughly 200,000 unique TCR beta nucleotide sequences were sequenced per donor among 300 to 500 genotyped donors of the cohort, with roughly 18% of those sequences being non-productive. The study combined high-throughput TCR immunosequencing, statistical association of individual TCRs with disease status, and machine learning to predict cytomegalovirus infection status. Besides the first cohort of 666 subjects, a separate validation cohort made up of 120 different subjects was used. A later genetic analysis took genome-wide SNP genotypes for about 65% of the 666 donors and used that subset as a discovery cohort. A later analysis re-examined previously published TCR beta repertoires from roughly 650 donors and added high-resolution HLA genotyping to investigate patterns of TCR occurrence. An early release that covered about 600 HLA-typed donors contained approximately 300 gigabases of sequencing data and some 87 million unique TCR sequences. In an earlier analysis of about 590 of the donors, high-throughput TCR beta sequencing was used to judge whether each TCR beta V gene segment behaved as functional or pseudogenic. The later analysis used no new phenotypic data to find candidate immune exposures, relying instead on TCR beta sequences and their occurrence across donors. Among the roughly 410 genotyped donors, 75% to 90% belonged to the genetic ancestry cluster associated with self-reported Caucasian donors. Class I and class II HLA loci were covered by the typing at four-digit resolution. The T cell repertoires of 666 subjects were profiled by immunosequencing and related to cytomegalovirus serostatus. All discovery cohort repertoires had been generated using a single sequencing platform. The study was designed to test whether signatures of past pathogen exposure could be identified by cataloging public T cell receptors. Donor age, sex, ethnicity and CMV serostatus were collected together with the repertoire data. The number of typed donors differed by locus: about 629-630 for A, B, C, DRB1 and DQB1; 500 to 550 for DQA1; 606 for DPA1; and 400 to 480 for DPB1. Four or five DR-DQ haplotypes were treated as single units for association and clustering because of strong linkage in the cohort.

General conclusions and limits of the study: According to a later analysis, most CMV-associated TCR beta chains appeared to be HLA-restricted, and the HLA associations seemed to be driven largely by CMV exposure. According to a later genetic analysis, donors in an Asian-associated ancestry cluster had fewer N-insertions in productive TCRs than the approximately 670-donor mean. V-gene and J-gene trimming of TCR beta chains was associated with a missense DCLRE1C variant in a later genetic analysis, and the association was replicated in an independent cohort. According to a later analysis, parvovirus B19, influenza, CMV and Epstein-Barr virus appeared linked to several top co-occurrence clusters. The cohort was sequenced for TCR beta chains only, and without alpha or paired-chain data the features that could be detected were limited. The study listed over 150 TCR beta chains as associated with cytomegalovirus. A cluster of highly shared sequence variants was judged likely to represent a technical artifact of the sequencing pipeline. The 87-base-pair reads could not distinguish some IMGT-functional V segments, including TRBV6-2 and TRBV6-3, so those segments were excluded. Sequencing depth was assumed to be roughly uniform across donors in the presence/absence analyses, though that assumption may not hold. Correlated functional status among segregating V segments might reflect linkage disequilibrium, but an unknown experimental factor could not be ruled out. Because HLA typing was missing for some donors at each locus, association tests included only the typed subset. Specific HLA alleles were associated with 15,000 to 20,000 TCR beta sequences at a false discovery rate of 0.05 in a later analysis. Strong co-occurrence of HLA alleles, especially DR and DQ, made assigning TCR associations to individual alleles difficult. Immune exposure information for the cohort was limited to CMV serostatus. A few of the identified cytomegalovirus-associated TCR beta chains were confirmed in vitro to be specific for cytomegalovirus antigens. The authors suggested that the approach could potentially be generalized to other disease states and immunological phenotypes. A later analysis found that HLA-associated TCR beta chains were more clonally expanded and had lower generation probabilities than equally common non-associated chains. Because counts were too low, seventeen rarely observed V segments, including chromosome 9 orphons, were excluded from the earlier analysis of several hundred of the donors. According to a later analysis, TCR association rates differed among HLA loci, with DRB1 alleles showing the most associated TCRs and HLA-C alleles showing the fewest. The classifier was reported to diagnose cytomegalovirus status with high specificity and sensitivity in both the original cohort and the validation cohort. Broadly in line with IMGT annotations, most TCR beta V segments showed up in productive rearrangements about 90% or about 30% of the time in an earlier analysis of several hundred of the donors. A further reported finding was that TCR beta sequences accurately predicted the HLA-A and HLA-B alleles for most subjects in the first cohort. Across donors, most TCR sequences were observed very rarely, whereas some public TCRs were present in many individuals.

The CDR3 goes from the cysteine to the phenylalanine over 14 residues. Only the CDR3 part of the read is kept: 42 bases, read in frame from the first base. According to the germline V gene, CDR1 reads SNHLY and CDR2 reads FYNNEI. Trimming takes 8 bases off V and 0 bases off J; junction bases not matched to a gene: 3. Libraries were made using the immunoSEQ multiplex PCR assay. A mixture of 60 forward primers for TCR Vbeta segments and 13 reverse primers for TCR Jbeta segments was used in the multiplex PCR. A multiplex PCR assay on genomic DNA amplified the CDR3 region of rearranged TCR beta genes. On the Illumina HiSeq System, the amplified TCR beta libraries were sequenced as 87-base-pair reads. Per the original workflow: A later analysis counted about 80 million unique TCR beta chains across the 550 to 750 repertoires, and some 12 million of these chains were shared by at least two donors. To remove PCR and sequencing errors, raw reads were error-corrected and collapsed into unique sequences using a nearest-neighbor algorithm that merged closely related sequences. CDR3 sequences were aligned to IMGT reference sequences to assign V, D and J gene segments. For a sequence to be retained, at least a six-nucleotide match to both a V gene segment and a J gene segment was required. A rearrangement was called productive if the CDR3 had no stop codons and remained in frame with V and J, and every other rearrangement was called non-productive. Following IMGT convention, CDR3 was defined as the stretch from the second conserved V-encoded cysteine to the conserved J-encoded phenylalanine. Sequences without an unambiguous match to a single V gene segment were excluded from the earlier analysis of a few hundred of the donors. In an earlier analysis of a few hundred of the donors, V segments were called functional above 56.7% productive rearrangements and were called segregating when the between-donor standard deviation exceeded 5%. A statistical classification framework was developed to diagnose cytomegalovirus status using the catalog of TCR beta chain sequences. V and J gene assignment, in a later analysis, came from comparing TCR nucleotide sequences with IMGT/GENE-DB human TR gene sequences. A later analysis assigned CDR3 sequences and most-parsimonious VDJ recombination scenarios with the TCRdist pipeline. In a later analysis, each TCR beta chain was defined by its CDR3 amino acid sequence together with its V-gene family, and reads without a unique V-gene family were excluded. A later analysis removed 592 highly shared, low-generation-probability nucleotide sequences to deal with suspected cross-contamination and a sequencing artifact. In a later analysis, a clonal expansion index was calculated for each public chain from normalized within-repertoire ranks of inferred template counts. A later analysis computed generation probabilities with a VDJ recombination model fitted to out-of-frame rearrangements, and checked the results against IGoR. A later analysis scored TCR-TCR, TCR-HLA and TCR-CMV co-occurrence with hypergeometric tests, applying a repertoire-size bias correction to TCR pairs. False discovery rates were estimated in a later analysis by permuting HLA or CMV assignments 20 times. In a later analysis, co-occurring TCRs were grouped using DBSCAN, and TCRdist sequence similarity was added for clustering within HLA-allele-positive subsets. Repertoires with fewer than 30,000 or more than 120,000 public chains, plus five repertoires with anomalous nucleotide sharing, were excluded from co-occurrence clustering. The source is immuneACCESS, and TCRdb retained only in-frame sequences with V and J called. Part of the clones is not carried over; for the studies checked, unresolved V genes explain less than half of this, and the remainder is unexplained. V, J and clone size derive from that table, while D and trimming were established from the DNA sequence. This sample has roughly 56,000 clones in its table, and around 75% of those were observed once. The top ten hold roughly 51% of the sample.

The cohort comprised 670 or so healthy bone marrow donors. At the time of sampling, every cohort member was nominally healthy, though immune exposures that went unrecorded were likely present. The donor tested CMV seropositive and was one of the 289 seropositive cohort members. A peripheral blood sample was provided by each donor, and peripheral blood mononuclear cells were used for TCR beta sequencing. Genomic DNA extraction from the blood cell samples was performed with the Qiagen DNeasy Blood Extraction Kit. Concerning this clone: Its recognized antigen is unknown. Per-base qualities were not stored, and no clone one base away is much larger.

The specimen sequenced was PBMCs. This TCR derives from a man aged 45-65 years in good health and CMV-seropositive. The rearrangement joined TRBV2 to TRBJ2-1, with 8 bases aligning to TRBD2. In nucleotide form, the sequence is TGTGCCAGCGGGGGGACTAGCTCCTACAATGAGCAGTTCTTC. The encoded protein is CASGGTSSYNEQFF.